These T cell receptor beta chains were read from a single sample in a study of T cell responses to AZD1222 COVID-19 vaccine. TCRdb's copy holds only in-frame clones and misses some; the assay was immunoSEQ multiplex PCR. The table includes 140,000 to 150,000 clones, roughly 90% detected once. The sequencing here drew on peripheral blood, taken 28 days after the second AZD1222 dose. The receptors shown here come from an adult who received the AZD1222 COVID-19 vaccine. Each CDR3 is given with its conserved first and last residue. D genes are given only for firm matches. Part of the rows lack a size; the others show once, few, many or a class for expanded clones.

clone_size j_call d_call v_call cdr3_nt cdr3_aa
- TRBJ2-2 TRBD2 TRBV7-9 TGTGCCAGCAGCTTACAGGGGCACAGCGGGGGGCTGTTTTTT CASSLQGHSGGLFF
- TRBJ1-1 TRBD1 TRBV5-1 TGCGCCAGCAGCAGACAGGGAACTACTGAAGCTTTCTTT CASSRQGTTEAFF
- TRBJ1-4 TRBD1 TRBV5-6 TGTGCCAGCAGCCTACAGGGGGCTAATGAAAAACTGTTTTTT CASSLQGANEKLFF
- TRBJ1-5 - TRBV18 TGTGCCAGCTCACATCGCGACAAAGGGAGCAATCAGCCCCAGCATTTT CASSHRDKGSNQPQHF
once TRBJ1-1 TRBD1 TRBV5-1 TGCGCCAGCAGCGGTGGGACAGGGATGAACACTGAAGCTTTCTTT CASSGGTGMNTEAFF
- TRBJ1-1 - TRBV7-9 TGTGCCAGCAGATCGGACATCCGCACTGAAGCTTTCTTT CASRSDIRTEAFF
- TRBJ2-7 - TRBV10-1 TGCGCCACGAGAAAGTACGAGCAGTACTTC CATRKYEQYF
- TRBJ2-7 TRBD2 TRBV25-1 TGTGCCAGCAGTGAACCAGCGGGAGGGCGATACGAGCAGTACTTC CASSEPAGGRYEQYF
- TRBJ1-2 TRBD1 TRBV10-3 TGTGCCATCAGTGCGCACGGACAGGGCCCATATGGCTACACCTTC CAISAHGQGPYGYTF
- TRBJ2-7 TRBD1 TRBV7-9 TGTGCCAGCAGCTTTAAACCGGGACAGGGTCGACTATCAACCTACGAGCAGTACTTC CASSFKPGQGRLSTYEQYF
once TRBJ2-2 TRBD2 TRBV5-4 TGTGCCAGCAGCTTAACTAGCGGAGCGAACACCGGGGAGCTGTTTTTT CASSLTSGANTGELFF
- TRBJ2-3 - TRBV6-2/TRBV6-3 TGTGCCAGCAGTTACGGGGACGGAGACACAGATACGCAGTATTTT CASSYGDGDTDTQYF
- TRBJ1-3 TRBD1 TRBV7-8 TGTGCCAGCAGCTTAGCCGGGACAGATGGAAACACCATATATTTT CASSLAGTDGNTIYF
- TRBJ1-5 - TRBV19 TGTGCCAGTAGTATAAGGAACCAGGTACTTAGCAATCAGCCCCAGCATTTT CASSIRNQVLSNQPQHF
once TRBJ1-2 - TRBV7-2 TGTGCCAGCAGCCCCTCAGGGGACTCAGCAGGCTACACCTTC CASSPSGDSAGYTF
- TRBJ2-2 - TRBV5-6 TGTGCCAGCAGCGTCCGGGTCCTCAGGACCGGGGAGCTGTTTTTT CASSVRVLRTGELFF
- TRBJ1-2 TRBD1 TRBV28 TGTGCCAGCAGACGACAGGGAGGTAGCTATGGCTACACCTTC CASRRQGGSYGYTF
- TRBJ1-5 - TRBV11-2 TGTGCCAGCAGCTTAGTGGGAAATAGCAATCAGCCCCAGCATTTT CASSLVGNSNQPQHF
- TRBJ2-7 - TRBV25-1 TGTGCCAGCAGTGAATCCCTTGGCGAGCAGTACTTC CASSESLGEQYF
- TRBJ2-1 - TRBV7-9 TGTGCCAGCAGCTTAGTGGGAGGATTGGGGAATGAGCAGTTCTTC CASSLVGGLGNEQFF
- TRBJ2-1 TRBD1 TRBV19 TGTGCCAGTAGTATAGTCCTCGGGACAGGGGGCTTAAATGAGCAGTTCTTC CASSIVLGTGGLNEQFF
- TRBJ1-6 TRBD1 TRBV27 TGTGCCAGCAGTTTAGGCCCCGGGACAGTAGAAAATTCACCCCTCCACTTT CASSLGPGTVENSPLHF
- TRBJ1-5 - TRBV5-1 TGCGCCAGCAGCTTGGGCGGTCCCCATCAGCCCCAGCATTTT CASSLGGPHQPQHF
- TRBJ2-7 - TRBV6-5 TGTGCCAGCAGGAACCTCTACGAGCAGTACTTC CASRNLYEQYF
- TRBJ1-5 - TRBV27 TGTGCCAGCAGTCTAACCCTCTATCAGCCCCAGCATTTT CASSLTLYQPQHF
- TRBJ1-2 TRBD1 TRBV7-9 TGTGCCAGCAGCACCCTGGACAGGGGCCCCTATGGCTACACCTTC CASSTLDRGPYGYTF
- TRBJ2-5 TRBD2 TRBV24-1 TGTGCCACCAGTGATTCCCGGACTAGCGGGAGGGTGGAGACCCAGTACTTC CATSDSRTSGRVETQYF
many TRBJ2-5 TRBD1 TRBV24-1 TGTGCCACCAGTGCTGGGTCAGGGGGCATAGGAGAGACCCAGTACTTC CATSAGSGGIGETQYF
- TRBJ2-7 - TRBV5-6 TGTGCCAGCAGCGCTAACTACGAGCAGTACTTC CASSANYEQYF
- TRBJ2-5 - TRBV27 TGTGCCAGCAGCCCTTACCCGGAGGGGGATGAGACCCAGTACTTC CASSPYPEGDETQYF
- TRBJ1-2 - TRBV6-5 TGTGCCAGCAGTTACTCGGCGGGCGGAAACTATGGCTACACCTTC CASSYSAGGNYGYTF
- TRBJ1-4 TRBD1 TRBV7-9 TGTGCCAGCAGGACAGGGACAACTAATGAAAAACTGTTTTTT CASRTGTTNEKLFF
- TRBJ1-1 - TRBV28 TGTGCCAGCAGTGCCCCCTCGGAGGGGAGCACTGAAGCTTTCTTT CASSAPSEGSTEAFF
- TRBJ2-3 - TRBV18 TGTGCCAGCTCACCACCGGTCCGCACAGATACGCAGTATTTT CASSPPVRTDTQYF
- TRBJ2-5 - TRBV29-1 TGCAGCGTCTATCCGGGACTTTGGTACCAAGAGACCCAGTACTTC CSVYPGLWYQETQYF
few TRBJ1-2 TRBD1 TRBV5-4 TGTGCCAGCAGCTTGGGTACAGGGGGCGTCTATGGCTACACCTTC CASSLGTGGVYGYTF
- TRBJ1-1 - TRBV18 TGTGCCAGCTTATCCTCAATGAACACTGAAGCTTTCTTT CASLSSMNTEAFF
few TRBJ2-2 TRBD2 TRBV24-1 TGTGCCACCAGTGCCCCACTAGCGGGAGGAGGTACCGGGGAGCTGTTTTTT CATSAPLAGGGTGELFF
- TRBJ2-3 - TRBV3-1/TRBV3-2 TGTGCCAGCAGCCCCGTTTCCACAGATACGCAGTATTTT CASSPVSTDTQYF
- TRBJ2-7 TRBD1 TRBV4-3 TGCGCCAGCAGCCAGGACAGGCGCTACGAGCAGTACTTC CASSQDRRYEQYF